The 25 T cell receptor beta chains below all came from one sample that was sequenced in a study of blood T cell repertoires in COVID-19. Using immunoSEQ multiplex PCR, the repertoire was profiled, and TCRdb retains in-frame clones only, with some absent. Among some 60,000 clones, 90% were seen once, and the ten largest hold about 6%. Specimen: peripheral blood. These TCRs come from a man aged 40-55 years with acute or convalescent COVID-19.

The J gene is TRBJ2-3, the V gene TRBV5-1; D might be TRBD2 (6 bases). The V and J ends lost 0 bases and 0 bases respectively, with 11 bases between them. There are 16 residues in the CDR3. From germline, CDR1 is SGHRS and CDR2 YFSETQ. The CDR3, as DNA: TGCGCCAGCAGCTTGGGCGGGACGGCTAGCACAGATACGCAGTATTTT. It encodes CASSLGGTASTDTQYF.

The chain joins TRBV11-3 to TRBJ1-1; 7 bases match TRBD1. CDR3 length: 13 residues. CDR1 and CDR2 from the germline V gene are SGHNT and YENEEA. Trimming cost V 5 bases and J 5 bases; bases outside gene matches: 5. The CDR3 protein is CASSADRVTEAFF. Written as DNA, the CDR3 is TGTGCCAGCAGCGCCGACAGGGTGACTGAAGCTTTCTTT.

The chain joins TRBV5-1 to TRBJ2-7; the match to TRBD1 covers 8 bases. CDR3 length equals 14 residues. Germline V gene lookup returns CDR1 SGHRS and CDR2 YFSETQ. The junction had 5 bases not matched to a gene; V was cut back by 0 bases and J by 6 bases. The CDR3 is CASSLGTGTSEQYF. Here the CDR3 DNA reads TGCGCCAGCAGCTTGGGGACAGGGACCTCCGAGCAGTACTTC. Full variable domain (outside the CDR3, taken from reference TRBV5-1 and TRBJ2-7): KAGVTQTPRYLIKTRGQQVTLSCSPISGHRSVSWYQQTPGQGLQFLFEYFSETQRNKGNFPGRFSGRQFSNSRSEMNVSTLELGDSALYLCASSLGTGTSEQYFGPGTRLTVT.

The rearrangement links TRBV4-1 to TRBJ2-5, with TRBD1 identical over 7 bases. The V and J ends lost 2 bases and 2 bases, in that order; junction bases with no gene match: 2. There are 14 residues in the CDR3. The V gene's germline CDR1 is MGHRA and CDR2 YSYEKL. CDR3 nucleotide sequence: TGCGCCAGCAGCCAACTGACAGGGCAAGAGACCCAGTACTTC. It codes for CASSQLTGQETQYF.

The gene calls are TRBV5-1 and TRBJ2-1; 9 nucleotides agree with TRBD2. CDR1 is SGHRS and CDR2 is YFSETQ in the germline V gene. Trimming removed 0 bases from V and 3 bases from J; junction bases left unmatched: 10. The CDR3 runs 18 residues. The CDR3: CASSLAGGYSGSYNEQFF. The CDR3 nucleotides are TGCGCCAGCAGCTTGGCTGGGGGATATAGCGGGAGCTACAATGAGCAGTTCTTC.

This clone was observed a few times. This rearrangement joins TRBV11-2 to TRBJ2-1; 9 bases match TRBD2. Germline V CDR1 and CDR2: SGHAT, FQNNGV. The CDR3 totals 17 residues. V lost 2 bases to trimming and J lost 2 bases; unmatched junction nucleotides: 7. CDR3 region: CASSLRGRDPAYNEQFF. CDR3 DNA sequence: TGTGCCAGCAGCTTACGCGGGAGGGACCCTGCCTACAATGAGCAGTTCTTC.

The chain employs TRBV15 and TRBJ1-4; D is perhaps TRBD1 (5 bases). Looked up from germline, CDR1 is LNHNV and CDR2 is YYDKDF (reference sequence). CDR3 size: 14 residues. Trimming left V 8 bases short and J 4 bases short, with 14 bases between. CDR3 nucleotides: TGTGCCACCCGCCCAGGGAATAATAATGAAAAACTGTTTTTT. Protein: CATRPGNNNEKLFF.

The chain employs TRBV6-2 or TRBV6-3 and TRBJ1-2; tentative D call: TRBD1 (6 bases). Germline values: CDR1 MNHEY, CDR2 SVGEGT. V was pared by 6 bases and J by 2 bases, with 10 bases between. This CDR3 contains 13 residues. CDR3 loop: CASSLQGNYGYTF. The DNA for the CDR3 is TGTGCCAGCAGCCTACAGGGAAACTATGGCTACACCTTC.

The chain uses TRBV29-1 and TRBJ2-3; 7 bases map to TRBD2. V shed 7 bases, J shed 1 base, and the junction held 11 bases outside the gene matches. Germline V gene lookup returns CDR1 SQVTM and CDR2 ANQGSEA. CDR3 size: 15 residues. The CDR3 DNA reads TGCAGCGCTCGCCGGCTAGCGGAGCGCACAGATACGCAGTATTTT. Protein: CSARRLAERTDTQYF.

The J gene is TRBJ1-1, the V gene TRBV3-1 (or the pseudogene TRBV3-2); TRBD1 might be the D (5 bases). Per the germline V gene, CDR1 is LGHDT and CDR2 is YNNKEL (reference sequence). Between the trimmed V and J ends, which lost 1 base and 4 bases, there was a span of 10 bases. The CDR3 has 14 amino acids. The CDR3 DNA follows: TGTGCCAGCAGCCAAGCCGGGGGTGTCACTGAAGCTTTCTTT. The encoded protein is CASSQAGGVTEAFF.

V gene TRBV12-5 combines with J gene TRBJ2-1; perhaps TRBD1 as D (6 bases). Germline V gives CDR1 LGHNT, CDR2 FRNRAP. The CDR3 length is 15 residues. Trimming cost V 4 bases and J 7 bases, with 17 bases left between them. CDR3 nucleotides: TGTGCTAGTGGTTCCTCAAGGGACACCCAAAATGAGCAGTTCTTC. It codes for CASGSSRDTQNEQFF.

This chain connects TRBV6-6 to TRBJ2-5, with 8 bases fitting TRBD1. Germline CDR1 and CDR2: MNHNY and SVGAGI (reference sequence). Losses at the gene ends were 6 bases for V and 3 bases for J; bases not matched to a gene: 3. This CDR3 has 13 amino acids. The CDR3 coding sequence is TGTGCCAGCAGCCGGACAGGGAAAGAGACCCAGTACTTC. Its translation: CASSRTGKETQYF.

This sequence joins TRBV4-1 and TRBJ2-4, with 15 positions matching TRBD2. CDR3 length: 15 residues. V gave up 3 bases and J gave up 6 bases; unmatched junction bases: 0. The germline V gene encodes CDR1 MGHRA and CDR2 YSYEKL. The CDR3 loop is CASSQGLAGGNIQYF. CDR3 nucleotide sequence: TGCGCCAGCAGCCAGGGACTAGCGGGAGGAAACATTCAGTACTTC.

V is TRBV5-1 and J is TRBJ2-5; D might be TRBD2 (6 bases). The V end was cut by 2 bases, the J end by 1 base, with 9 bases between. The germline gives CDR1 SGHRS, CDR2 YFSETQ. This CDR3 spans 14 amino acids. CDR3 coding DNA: TGCGCCAGCAGCTTCTTTAGCGGCCAAGAGACCCAGTACTTC. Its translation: CASSFFSGQETQYF.

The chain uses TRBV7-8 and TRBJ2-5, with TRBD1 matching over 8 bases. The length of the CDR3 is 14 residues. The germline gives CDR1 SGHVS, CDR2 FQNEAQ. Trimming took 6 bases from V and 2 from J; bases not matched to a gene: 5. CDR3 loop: CASSFNRGQETQYF. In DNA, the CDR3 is TGTGCCAGCAGTTTTAACAGGGGGCAAGAGACCCAGTACTTC.

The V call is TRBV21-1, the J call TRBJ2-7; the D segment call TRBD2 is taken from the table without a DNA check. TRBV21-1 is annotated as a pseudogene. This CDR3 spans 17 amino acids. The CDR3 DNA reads TGTGCCAGCAGCCCACAGCGGGAAGCGGGACTACAGTGCGAGCAGTACTTC. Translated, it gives CASSPQREAGLQCEQYF.

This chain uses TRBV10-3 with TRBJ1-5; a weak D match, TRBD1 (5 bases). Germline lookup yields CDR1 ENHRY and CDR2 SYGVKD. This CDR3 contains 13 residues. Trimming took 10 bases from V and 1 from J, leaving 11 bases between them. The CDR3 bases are TGTGCCACCGCGACAGAGAGCAATCAGCCCCAGCATTTT. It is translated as CATATESNQPQHF.

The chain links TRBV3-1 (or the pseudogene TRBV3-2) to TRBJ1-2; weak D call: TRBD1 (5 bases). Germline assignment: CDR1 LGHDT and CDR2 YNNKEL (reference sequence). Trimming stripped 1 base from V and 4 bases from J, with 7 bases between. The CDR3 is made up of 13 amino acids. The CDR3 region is CASSQVQGYGYTF. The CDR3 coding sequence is TGTGCCAGCAGCCAAGTTCAGGGCTATGGCTACACCTTC.

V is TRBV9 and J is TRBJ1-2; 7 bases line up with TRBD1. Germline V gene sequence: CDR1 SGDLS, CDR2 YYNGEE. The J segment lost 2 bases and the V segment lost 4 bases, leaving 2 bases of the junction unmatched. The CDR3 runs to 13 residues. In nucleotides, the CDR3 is TGTGCCAGCAGCCGGGACAGAAACTATGGCTACACCTTC. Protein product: CASSRDRNYGYTF.

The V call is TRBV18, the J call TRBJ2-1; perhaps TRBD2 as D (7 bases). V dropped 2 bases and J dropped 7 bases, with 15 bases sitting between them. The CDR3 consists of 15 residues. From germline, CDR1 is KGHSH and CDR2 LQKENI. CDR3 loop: CASSPTGGDGNEQFF. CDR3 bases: TGTGCCAGCTCACCAACGGGGGGCGACGGAAATGAGCAGTTCTTC.

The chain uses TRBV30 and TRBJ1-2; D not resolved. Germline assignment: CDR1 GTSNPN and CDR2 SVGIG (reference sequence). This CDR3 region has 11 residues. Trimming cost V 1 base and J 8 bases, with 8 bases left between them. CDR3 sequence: CAWSDGGGYTF. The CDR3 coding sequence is TGTGCCTGGAGTGACGGCGGAGGCTACACCTTC.

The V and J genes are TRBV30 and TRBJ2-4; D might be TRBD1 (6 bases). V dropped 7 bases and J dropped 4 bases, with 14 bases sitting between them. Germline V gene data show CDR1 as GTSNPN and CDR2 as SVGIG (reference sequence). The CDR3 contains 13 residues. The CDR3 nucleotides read TGTGCCTTCTCAGTGGGGACAAAAAACATTCAGTACTTC. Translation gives CAFSVGTKNIQYF.

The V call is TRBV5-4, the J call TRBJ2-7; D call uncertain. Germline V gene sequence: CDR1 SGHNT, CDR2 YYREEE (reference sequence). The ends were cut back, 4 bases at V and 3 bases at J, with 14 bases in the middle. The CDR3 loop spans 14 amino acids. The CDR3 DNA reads TGTGCCAGCAGCATCCGTGGAGTGCACTACGAGCAGTACTTC. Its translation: CASSIRGVHYEQYF.

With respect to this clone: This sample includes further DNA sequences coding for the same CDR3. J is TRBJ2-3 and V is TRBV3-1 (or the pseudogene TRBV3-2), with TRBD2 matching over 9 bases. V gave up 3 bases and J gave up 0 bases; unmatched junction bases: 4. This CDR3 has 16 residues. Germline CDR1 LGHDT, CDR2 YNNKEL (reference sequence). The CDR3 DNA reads TGTGCCAGCAGCCAGGCTACTAGCGGGAGCACAGATACGCAGTATTTT. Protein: CASSQATSGSTDTQYF.

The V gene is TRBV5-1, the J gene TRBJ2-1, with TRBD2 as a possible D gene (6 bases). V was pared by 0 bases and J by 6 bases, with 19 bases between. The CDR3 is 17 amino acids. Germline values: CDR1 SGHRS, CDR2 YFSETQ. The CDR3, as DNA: TGCGCCAGCAGCTTGGTACCCGGGAGTCTAGTGGGCAATGAGCAGTTCTTC. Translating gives CASSLVPGSLVGNEQFF.